The rows below give T cell receptor beta chains drawn from one sample of a study of post-analysis software for immune sequencing data. MiXCR was run by TCRdb on the PCR reads, yielding one entry per CDR3 protein. The sample carries about 770,000 distinct CDR3 sequences, approximately 44% recorded once. Sequencing used blood. Every receptor here comes from a girl aged 5 to 17 with multiple sclerosis. The CDR3 runs from the conserved cysteine through the conserved F or W.

V gene	J gene	CDR3 protein
TRBV11-3	TRBJ2-5	CASSLLLGTGLLGGETQYF
TRBV6-2/TRBV6-3	TRBJ1-1	CASSYRQLEAFF
TRBV5-1	TRBJ2-7	CASSGQGTGEQYF
TRBV12-3/TRBV12-4	TRBJ2-7	CASSRTSESLYEQYF
TRBV7-9	TRBJ2-1	CASSLASGRSYKEQFF
TRBV25-1	TRBJ2-7	CASSDGQAYEQYF
TRBV11-2	TRBJ2-7	CASSPGTIYEQYF
TRBV9	TRBJ2-4	CASSASSMAGGKNIQYF
TRBV5-6	TRBJ2-7	CASTGTDFGSYEQYF
TRBV7-9	TRBJ2-1	CASSRGGARDYNEQFF
TRBV20-1	TRBJ2-1	CSASRATSGSYNEQFF
TRBV7-2	TRBJ2-1	CASSELAGGHNEQFF
TRBV7-2	TRBJ2-4	CASSLPALAKNIQYF
TRBV12-3/TRBV12-4	TRBJ2-1	CASSPRGGSEQFF
TRBV6-2/TRBV6-3	TRBJ2-1	CASSYWLEQFF
TRBV4-2	TRBJ1-2	CASSQSAGRDGYTF
TRBV3-1	TRBJ2-6	CASNSRTSFDSGANVLTF
TRBV25-1	TRBJ2-5	CASSAGLSQYF
TRBV6-1	TRBJ2-1	CASSERLAGEDEQFF
TRBV5-1	TRBJ2-1	CASSPGRTSGYNEQFF
TRBV7-6	TRBJ2-1	CASSLPTGQEGNEQFF
TRBV20-1	TRBJ2-1	CSARSRLAGKGNEQFF
TRBV6-5	TRBJ2-3	CASSSLLAGSTDTQYF
TRBV12-3/TRBV12-4	TRBJ2-3	CASSPGGQHTQYF
TRBV29-1	TRBJ2-3	CSVPQGESGRTQYF
TRBV20-1	TRBJ2-1	CSARGVADSYNEQFF
TRBV20-1	TRBJ1-1	CSAPGLFEAFF
TRBV4-2	TRBJ2-1	CASSQDLVDHEQFF
TRBV5-1	TRBJ2-3	CASSLVGTSGRTNTQYF
TRBV7-9	TRBJ1-5	CASSAQQGGINQPQHF
TRBV20-1	TRBJ2-5	CSARLAGGPLSGQETQYF
TRBV10-3	TRBJ2-5	CAISESRDRGETQYF
TRBV7-8	TRBJ2-7	CASSPLGSGVYEQYF
TRBV20-1	TRBJ1-1	CSAPGGSNFEAFF
TRBV3-1	TRBJ1-4	CASSQASGGEKLFF
TRBV6-1	TRBJ1-2	CASSEGPLNYGCTF
TRBV6-5	TRBJ2-6	CASSSNPPRLSGANVLTF
TRBV5-1	TRBJ1-2	CASSTDTGIGGYTF
TRBV29-1	TRBJ2-1	CSVQGLAGGSYNEQFF
TRBV12-3/TRBV12-4	TRBJ1-2	CASSPTTGDYGYTF
TRBV2	TRBJ2-7	CASSELAGGPYEQYF
TRBV30	TRBJ1-1	CAWSVISGVEAFF
TRBV12-3/TRBV12-4	TRBJ2-2	CASSSLRGQGTGELFF
TRBV7-3	TRBJ1-2	CASSLNGGVMATF
TRBV4-3	TRBJ2-5	CASSQATGDLETQYF
TRBV24-1	TRBJ2-1	CATSVQLAGSNEQFF
TRBV5-1	TRBJ1-2	CASSLALYGYTF
TRBV3-1	TRBJ2-6	CASSLKDVARGANVLTF
TRBV29-1	-	CSVEIVGLSSYNEQYF
TRBV2	TRBJ2-1	CAWGDSLYNEQFF
TRBV29-1	TRBJ2-3	CSVDVPDGVADTQYF
TRBV29-1	TRBJ2-3	CSVEGVSGTDTQYF
TRBV6-1	TRBJ2-7	CASSEGVQSSYEQYF
TRBV4-2	TRBJ2-5	CTSSQPGGGREETQYF